This TCR beta chain was identified during a study of shared clonotypes between healthy human individuals. Profiling relied on immunoSEQ multiplex PCR, and the TCRdb table lists in-frame clones only, not all of them. Of about 2.3 million clones detected, 92% appear once; the ten largest clones hold around 0.38%. CDR3 length: 15 residues. The V gene's germline CDR1 is MDHEN and CDR2 SYDVKM. The germline V and J ends were trimmed by 6 bases and 5 bases, with 16 bases remaining between them. The source material was naive CD4+ T cells from PBMCs. Subset in this sample: CD45RA+ positively selected. The V and J genes are TRBV28 and TRBJ2-2, with a possible D match to TRBD2 (8 bases). The TCR sequence derives from a man aged 18 to 29 in good health. Some clones in this sample may be carry-over from other donors' samples. In DNA, the CDR3 is TGTGCCAGCAGAGAACAGGGGACTAGGACCGGGGAGCTGTTTTTT. This encodes CASREQGTRTGELFF.